What follows are 29 T cell receptor beta chains derived from one specimen sequenced in a study of T cell responses to AZD1222 COVID-19 vaccine (dated by TCRdb to the early 2020s). Library prep was done by the immunoSEQ multiplex PCR assay. The clones in this table, taken by TCRdb from immuneACCESS, are in-frame only. Not every clone is retained; where verified, under half of the shortfall comes from an unresolved V gene, and the cause of the rest is unknown. Present in this sample are 200,000 to 250,000 clones, about 93% of which were seen just once. Approximately 1% of the sample belongs to the ten largest clones. Explained via the paper, the time point label denotes: baseline before first vaccination. The treatment or condition label of this sample denotes: meningococcal conjugate vaccine given as trial control. The specimen comprised peripheral blood, sampled on day 0 of MenACWY control vaccination. The receptor source for this set is an adult in good health.

The rearrangement links TRBV6-1 to TRBJ2-1; D gene uncertain. The ends were cut back, 0 bases at V and 4 bases at J, with 7 bases in the middle. Germline V gives CDR1 MNHNS, CDR2 SASEGT. The CDR3 has 14 residues. In DNA, the CDR3 is TGTGCCAGCAGTGAAGCGGGCCTATACAATGAGCAGTTCTTC. This encodes CASSEAGLYNEQFF.

The V and J genes are TRBV6-5 and TRBJ1-1; 7 nucleotides line up with TRBD1. V dropped 11 bases and J dropped 2; count of bases not matched to a gene: 8. The CDR3 length is 13 residues. The germline gives CDR1 MNHEY, CDR2 SVGAGI. The chain's CDR3 is CAVHRGLNTEAFF. For the CDR3, the DNA is TGTGCCGTCCACAGGGGACTTAACACTGAAGCTTTCTTT.

This sequence joins TRBV4-2 and TRBJ2-3; D remains unclear. V was shortened by 0 bases and J by 4 bases, with 11 bases between the two germline ends. The CDR3 sequence is 15 residues long. The germline V gene encodes CDR1 LGHNA and CDR2 YNFKEQ. CDR3 sequence (DNA): TGTGCCAGCAGCCAAGATCCTCAGGAATCAGATACGCAGTATTTT. This codes for CASSQDPQESDTQYF.

This clone came up once. This sequence joins TRBV19 and TRBJ1-1; the match to TRBD1 covers 7 bases. The CDR3 sequence is 14 residues long. The V gene end was trimmed by 2 bases and the J gene end by 1 base; junction bases not matched to a gene: 1. Per germline, CDR1 LNHDA and CDR2 SQIVND (reference sequence). The CDR3 region is CASSIRTGNTEAFF. DNA for the CDR3: TGTGCCAGTAGTATAAGGACAGGGAACACTGAAGCTTTCTTT.

The chain is built from TRBV6-5 and TRBJ1-2; D is unresolved. Germline values: CDR1 MNHEY, CDR2 SVGAGI. The CDR3 consists of 13 residues. Trimming cost V 2 bases and J 4 bases, with 8 bases left between them. CDR3 region: CASSYARSYGYTF. The CDR3 DNA sequence: TGTGCCAGCAGTTACGCCCGGAGCTATGGCTACACCTTC.

The chain carries TRBV6-5 and TRBJ1-2, with 8 bases identical to TRBD1. V shed 5 bases and J 3 bases; nucleotides not matched to a gene: 5. The CDR3 consists of 14 residues. Per germline, CDR1 MNHEY and CDR2 SVGAGI. The CDR3 nucleotides read TGTGCCAGCAGTCGGACAGGGAAGGACTATGGCTACACCTTC. This encodes CASSRTGKDYGYTF.

The chain employs TRBV5-1 and TRBJ1-2; 7 positions match TRBD1. In germline, CDR1 is SGHRS, CDR2 YFSETQ. The length of the CDR3 is 15 residues. The V gene end was trimmed by 0 bases and the J gene end by 3 bases; junction bases not matched to a gene: 5. The CDR3 coding sequence is TGCGCCAGCAGCTTGGGAGGGGGCACTGACTATGGCTACACCTTC. It specifies CASSLGGGTDYGYTF.

This clone was counted once. This sequence joins TRBV6-2 or TRBV6-3 and TRBJ2-7; 8 bases line up with TRBD1. Germline V CDR1 and CDR2: MNHEY, SVGEGT. The CDR3 length is 15 residues. The V segment lost 2 bases and the J segment 3 bases; nucleotides outside the gene matches: 6. CDR3 sequence: CASSYRTGTDYEQYF. Written as DNA, the CDR3 is TGTGCCAGCAGTTACCGGACAGGGACAGACTACGAGCAGTACTTC.

V and J are TRBV2 and TRBJ2-5; D not certain. This CDR3 contains 15 residues. V dropped 2 bases and J dropped 5 bases, with 15 bases sitting between them. Per the germline V gene, CDR1 is SNHLY and CDR2 is FYNNEI. CDR3 in amino acids: CASSEIRWTRETQYF. The CDR3 DNA reads TGTGCCAGCAGTGAAATAAGGTGGACCCGGGAGACCCAGTACTTC.

The genes are TRBV7-9 and TRBJ1-3; no clear D. The germline gives CDR1 SEHNR, CDR2 FQNEAQ (reference sequence). The V gene lost 7 bases and the J gene lost 2 bases, with 12 bases spanning the gap. The CDR3 is 14 residues long. The DNA of the CDR3 is TGTGCCAGCATGTTTGACGGGGCTGGAAACACCATATATTTT. Residues: CASMFDGAGNTIYF.

The V gene is TRBV19, the J gene TRBJ1-2, with 11 bases lining up with TRBD1. Germline values: CDR1 LNHDA, CDR2 SQIVND (reference sequence). This CDR3 has 19 residues. The ends lost 9 bases at V and 0 bases at J; junction bases unmatched: 18. The CDR3 DNA sequence: TGTGCCAGCGACGCCAGGAAAGGACAGGGGGCTAACTCTAACTATGGCTACACCTTC. Protein: CASDARKGQGANSNYGYTF.

This sequence joins TRBV6-5 and TRBJ1-1; D remains unclear. Germline V gene lookup returns CDR1 MNHEY and CDR2 SVGAGI. V lost 4 bases, J lost 0 bases, and 12 bases lay in between. This CDR3 comprises 15 residues. CDR3 sequence (DNA): TGTGCCAGCAGTTTCGCGCCCGGACTGAACACTGAAGCTTTCTTT. It yields the protein CASSFAPGLNTEAFF.

This chain links TRBV6-5 with TRBJ2-7, with TRBD2 identical over 7 bases. Germline V gene data show CDR1 as MNHEY and CDR2 as SVGAGI. This CDR3 region has 14 residues. Trimming removed 8 bases from V and 5 bases from J; junction bases left unmatched: 12. CDR3 residues: CASLPGRGGHEQYF. CDR3 nucleotides: TGTGCCAGCCTCCCGGGACGGGGAGGGCACGAGCAGTACTTC.

The genes are TRBV19 and TRBJ1-6; D uncertain. Trimming took off 3 bases at V and 9 bases at J, with 6 bases between the two ends. The CDR3 runs to 12 residues. Germline V gene sequence: CDR1 LNHDA, CDR2 SQIVND (reference sequence). The CDR3 region is CASSIVSSPLHF. The CDR3 DNA reads TGTGCCAGTAGTATCGTCTCTTCACCCCTCCACTTT.

This CDR3 is CASSIAQGRGQPQHF. DNA of the CDR3: TGTGCCAGTAGTATCGCACAGGGGAGAGGGCAGCCCCAGCATTTT. The chain joins TRBV19 to TRBJ1-5, with 7 bases matching TRBD1. The germline CDR1 and CDR2 sequences are LNHDA and SQIVND (reference sequence). The CDR3 consists of 15 residues. The V gene end was trimmed by 3 bases and the J gene end by 7 bases; junction bases not matched to a gene: 9. The variable domain in full, completed from reference TRBV19 and TRBJ1-5, reads DGGITQSPKYLFRKEGQNVTLSCEQNLNHDAMYWYRQDPGQGLRLIYYSQIVNDFQKGDIAEGYSVSREKKESFPLTVTSAQKNPTAFYLCASSIAQGRGQPQHFGDGTRLSIL.

V is TRBV5-6 and J is TRBJ2-7; TRBD2 is a possible D gene (6 bases). The V gene's germline CDR1 is SGHDT and CDR2 YYEEEE. V lost 3 bases and J lost 2, with 12 bases in between. This CDR3 has 14 residues. The CDR3 region has the DNA TGTGCCAGCAGCTCGGGACTTGCCACCTACGAGCAGTACTTC. Protein product: CASSSGLATYEQYF.

V usage is TRBV2 and J usage is TRBJ1-1; 8 bases map to TRBD1. Germline V lookup: CDR1 SNHLY, CDR2 FYNNEI. Trimming cost V 2 bases and J 5 bases; bases outside gene matches: 7. The CDR3 runs 15 residues. The CDR3 region is CASSEYGQGGTEAFF. The CDR3 region has the DNA TGTGCCAGCAGTGAATATGGACAGGGAGGGACTGAAGCTTTCTTT.

This chain joins TRBV19 and TRBJ1-6; TRBD1 might be the D (6 bases). Germline assignment: CDR1 LNHDA and CDR2 SQIVND (reference sequence). Trimming took off 10 bases at V and 4 bases at J, with 11 bases between the two ends. This CDR3 contains 13 residues. CDR3 DNA sequence: TGTGCCACCGAGGACAGTTATAATTCACCCCTCCACTTT. It codes for CATEDSYNSPLHF.

The rearrangement uses TRBV2 and TRBJ1-2; possible D gene TRBD1, 6 bases. The CDR3 covers 14 residues. Germline lookup yields CDR1 SNHLY and CDR2 FYNNEI. Between the trimmed V and J ends, which lost 7 bases and 4 bases, there was a span of 16 bases. The CDR3 protein is CASKIQGIGYGYTF. The CDR3 nucleotides are TGTGCCAGCAAAATTCAGGGGATCGGCTATGGCTACACCTTC.

The CDR3: CASSLTGAGYGYTF. CDR3 coding DNA: TGTGCCAGCAGCTTGACTGGGGCCGGGTATGGCTACACCTTC. V and J are TRBV5-8 and TRBJ1-2; possible D gene TRBD1, 5 bases. Germline V lookup: CDR1 SGHTS, CDR2 YDEGEE. There are 14 residues in the CDR3. V was trimmed by 1 base and J by 5 bases, leaving 12 bases between them.

The chain joins TRBV28 to TRBJ2-2; D may correspond to TRBD1 or TRBD2 (6 bases each). The CDR3 runs 16 residues. The V end was cut by 3 bases, the J end by 2 bases, with 13 bases between. Per germline, CDR1 MDHEN and CDR2 SYDVKM. CDR3 in amino acids: CASSFTTGLNTGELFF. The CDR3 bases are TGTGCCAGCAGTTTTACGACAGGACTAAACACCGGGGAGCTGTTTTTT.

This clone appeared once. The V and J genes are TRBV10-3 and TRBJ1-1; possibly TRBD1 for D (6 bases). Germline V gene lookup returns CDR1 ENHRY and CDR2 SYGVKD. CDR3 length: 13 amino acids. Deletions cut 8 bases from V and 0 bases from J, with 10 bases between. CDR3 residues: CAIGQGMNTEAFF. In DNA, the CDR3 is TGTGCCATCGGGCAGGGGATGAACACTGAAGCTTTCTTT.

V usage is TRBV7-9 and J usage is TRBJ1-2, with D uncertain. From germline, CDR1 is SEHNR and CDR2 FQNEAQ (reference sequence). The length of the CDR3 is 13 residues. Trimming took 5 bases from V and 3 from J, leaving 10 bases between them. CDR3 protein: CASSPGSYYGYTF. DNA for the CDR3: TGTGCCAGCAGCCCAGGATCCTACTATGGCTACACCTTC. The full variable domain, with the rest looked up from reference TRBV7-9 and TRBJ1-2, is DTGVSQNPRHKITKRGQNVTFRCDPISEHNRLYWYRQTLGQGPEFLTYFQNEAQLEKSRLLSDRFSAERPKGSFSTLEIQRTEQGDSAMYLCASSPGSYYGYTFGSGTRLTVV.

This chain uses TRBV19 with TRBJ1-1; tentative D call: TRBD1 (6 bases). V was shortened by 5 bases and J by 4 bases, with 11 bases between the two germline ends. Germline CDR1 is LNHDA and CDR2 is SQIVND (reference sequence). This CDR3 contains 13 residues. CDR3 in amino acids: CASSEQGSTEAFF. CDR3 DNA: TGTGCCAGTAGTGAACAGGGTTCCACTGAAGCTTTCTTT.

Points on this clone: Other DNA sequences in this sample translate to the same CDR3. The chain carries TRBV18 and TRBJ2-3, with 7 bases that match TRBD1. The germline gives CDR1 KGHSH, CDR2 LQKENI. The V gene end was trimmed by 0 bases and the J gene end by 1 base; junction bases not matched to a gene: 4. The CDR3 sequence is 16 residues long. The DNA of the CDR3 is TGTGCCAGCTCACCACCGGTGGGGACAGGCACAGATACGCAGTATTTT. Protein sequence: CASSPPVGTGTDTQYF.

The chain carries TRBV2 and TRBJ2-7; D unclear. CDR3 size: 12 residues. V dropped 7 bases and J dropped 7 bases, with 14 bases sitting between them. Germline V gives CDR1 SNHLY, CDR2 FYNNEI. The CDR3 coding sequence is TGTGCCAGCACCCTGACCACGAGGGAGCAGTACTTC. Its translation: CASTLTTREQYF.

The chain employs TRBV29-1 and TRBJ1-3; 7 bases fit TRBD1. The CDR3 has 14 residues. V gave up 3 bases and J gave up 4 bases; unmatched junction bases: 6. Germline V gene data show CDR1 as SQVTM and CDR2 as ANQGSEA. In DNA form, the CDR3 reads TGCAGCGTTGAGGGGGACAGCATAGGAAACACCATATATTTT. Its translation is CSVEGDSIGNTIYF.

The chain employs TRBV5-4 and TRBJ1-1, with D possibly matching TRBD1 (5 bases). This CDR3 region has 13 residues. V shed 3 bases and J shed 7 bases, with 13 bases lying between them. CDR1 and CDR2 from the germline V gene are SGHNT and YYREEE (reference sequence). CDR3 sequence reads: CASSSPPGGEAFF. Here the CDR3 DNA reads TGTGCCAGCAGCTCTCCTCCGGGGGGTGAAGCTTTCTTT. Using reference TRBV5-4 and TRBJ1-1 for the parts outside the CDR3, the full variable domain is ETGVTQSPTHLIKTRGQQVTLRCSSQSGHNTVSWYQQALGQGPQFIFQYYREEENGRGNFPPRFSGLQFPNYSSELNVNALELDDSALYLCASSSPPGGEAFFGQGTRLTVV.

This chain uses TRBV4-1 with TRBJ1-3; D might be TRBD1 (6 bases). There are 19 residues in the CDR3. The germline V gene encodes CDR1 MGHRA and CDR2 YSYEKL. V lost 3 bases and J lost 3, with 24 bases in between. CDR3 nucleotides: TGCGCCAGCAGCCACGGATATCGGGCAGGGGACAAAAATGGAAACACCATATATTTT. Translating it yields CASSHGYRAGDKNGNTIYF.